Listed below are T cell receptor beta chains from one sample, sequenced in a study of shared T cell receptors in the human thymus. Here immunoSEQ multiplex PCR was the method, and the copy in TCRdb shows in-frame clones only, minus some. The sample yields hundreds of thousands of clones, about 89% seen once. These same records also appear under a second study, on human thymus T cells.

The sequenced sample was thymocytes. The source of these receptors is a boy under two years old with a congenital heart defect. Both conserved end residues are part of each CDR3. The D gene is left open where the match is weak. Size tells how often a clone was seen (once, few, many) or the class of an expanded clone, and some rows leave it out.

TRBD1	-	TRBJ2-5	TRBV19	CASSPRDRKLQETQYF	TGTGCCAGTAGTCCCCGGGACAGGAAGCTACAAGAGACCCAGTACTTC
-	-	TRBJ2-4	TRBV25-1	CASSDDRIAKNIQYF	TGTGCCAGCAGTGACGACAGGATAGCCAAAAACATTCAGTACTTC
TRBD2	-	TRBJ2-5	TRBV2	CASSEALREGAGRNETQYF	TGTGCCAGCAGTGAAGCGCTCAGGGAGGGTGCGGGTAGAAACGAGACCCAGTACTTC
TRBD2	-	TRBJ2-2	TRBV4-3	CASSPRRGDGTGELFF	TGCGCCAGCAGCCCCCGCCGGGGGGATGGGACCGGGGAGCTGTTTTTT
TRBD1	-	TRBJ2-2	TRBV6-4	CASQDRANTGELFF	TGTGCCAGCCAGGACAGGGCGAACACCGGGGAGCTGTTTTTT
TRBD2	-	TRBJ2-3	TRBV28	CASSFEAGLAGGPCTDTQYF	TGTGCCAGCAGTTTTGAGGCGGGACTAGCGGGAGGGCCGTGCACAGATACGCAGTATTTT
-	-	TRBJ2-1	TRBV27	CASSLLTNLSYNEQFF	TGTGCCAGCAGTCTGTTGACAAACCTTTCCTACAATGAGCAGTTCTTC
TRBD1	-	TRBJ1-1	TRBV6-6	CASSQDRVPSNTEAFF	TGTGCCAGCAGTCAGGACAGGGTCCCATCGAACACTGAAGCTTTCTTT
TRBD1	-	TRBJ1-5	TRBV4-1	CASSQGQVPYQPQHF	TGCGCCAGCAGCCAGGGACAGGTGCCCTATCAGCCCCAGCATTTT
-	few	TRBJ1-1	TRBV29-1	CSVDSSQAFF	TGCAGCGTTGACTCAAGCCAAGCTTTCTTT
-	-	TRBJ1-1	TRBV10-3	CAIRTVRNTEAFF	TGTGCCATCAGGACAGTGAGGAACACTGAAGCTTTCTTT
-	-	TRBJ1-5	TRBV27	CASSLSLISNQPQHF	TGTGCCAGCAGTTTATCACTGATTAGCAATCAGCCCCAGCATTTT
-	-	TRBJ1-2	TRBV2	CASSEFGRDNTNYGYTF	TGTGCCAGCAGTGAATTTGGCAGGGACAATACTAACTATGGCTACACCTTC
-	few	TRBJ1-4	TRBV5-1	CASSSSGEKKLFF	TGCGCCAGCAGCTCTTCCGGGGAGAAAAAACTGTTTTTT
-	-	TRBJ1-1	TRBV30	CAWSGRGSEAFF	TGTGCCTGGAGTGGCAGGGGCAGCGAAGCTTTCTTT
TRBD2	-	TRBJ2-7	TRBV15	CATSGLPGTRKGDYEQYF	TGTGCCACCAGTGGCCTTCCCGGGACTAGAAAGGGGGACTACGAGCAGTACTTC
-	-	TRBJ1-1	TRBV6-5	CAIRPMGGPGEAFF	TGTGCCATCAGACCCATGGGGGGACCCGGCGAAGCTTTCTTT
TRBD1	-	TRBJ2-7	TRBV28	CASSRHTQGAENEQYF	TGTGCCAGCAGTCGACACACACAGGGGGCGGAAAACGAGCAGTACTTC
-	-	TRBJ2-5	TRBV2	CARSNLGPGEETQYF	TGTGCCAGATCAAACCTAGGCCCCGGGGAAGAGACCCAGTACTTC
TRBD1	-	TRBJ1-4	TRBV4-1	CASSQGNTGTAGDEKLFF	TGCGCCAGCAGCCAGGGGAATACTGGGACAGCAGGCGATGAAAAACTGTTTTTT
-	few	TRBJ2-3	TRBV6-5	CASSRGAGKDTQYF	TGTGCCAGCAGTCGGGGGGCGGGTAAAGATACGCAGTATTTT
-	-	TRBJ1-3	TRBV9	CASSEAGGQRPGNTIYF	TGTGCCAGCAGCGAGGCGGGGGGGCAAAGGCCAGGAAACACCATATATTTT
-	-	TRBJ1-6	TRBV4-3	CASSLNYFGVNSPLHF	TGCGCCAGCAGCCTAAACTATTTCGGGGTAAATTCACCCCTCCACTTT
-	once	TRBJ1-1	TRBV28	CASRGAPDTEAFF	TGTGCCAGCAGGGGCGCCCCGGACACTGAAGCTTTCTTT
TRBD1	few	TRBJ2-7	TRBV19	CASSRDRGSHEQYF	TGTGCCAGTAGTAGGGACAGGGGGTCCCACGAGCAGTACTTC
TRBD1	-	TRBJ1-1	TRBV7-9	CASSSHTPTGEGTEAFF	TGTGCCAGCAGCTCCCATACCCCGACAGGGGAGGGCACTGAAGCTTTCTTT
-	-	TRBJ2-1	TRBV5-6	CASSFPDSDNEQFF	TGTGCCAGCAGCTTCCCGGACAGCGACAATGAGCAGTTCTTC
-	-	TRBJ2-1	TRBV10-1	CARQKPGKCNEQFF	TGCGCCAGACAGAAACCCGGGAAGTGCAATGAGCAGTTCTTC
-	-	TRBJ1-2	TRBV18	CASSLGQGFYGYTF	TGTGCCAGCTCCCTGGGGCAGGGGTTCTATGGCTACACCTTC
TRBD2	-	TRBJ2-1	TRBV4-3	CASSQDWTSGGRYNEQFF	TGCGCCAGCAGCCAAGATTGGACTAGCGGGGGTCGCTATAATGAGCAGTTCTTC
-	-	TRBJ2-7	TRBV27	CASSGFPGEQYF	TGTGCCAGCAGTGGCTTCCCGGGCGAGCAGTACTTC
-	few	TRBJ1-1	TRBV6-6	CASTGGNTEAFF	TGTGCCAGCACCGGGGGGAACACTGAAGCTTTCTTT
TRBD1	-	TRBJ1-4	TRBV28	CASSLNQDRVHEKLFF	TGTGCCAGCAGTTTAAATCAGGACAGGGTTCATGAAAAACTGTTTTTT
TRBD2	-	TRBJ2-7	TRBV28	CASSLCASGSTPYEQYF	TGTGCCAGCAGTTTATGCGCTAGCGGGAGTACCCCCTACGAGCAGTACTTC
-	-	TRBJ1-5	TRBV27	CASSLGLMQPQHF	TGTGCCAGCAGTTTAGGTCTAATGCAGCCCCAGCATTTT
-	few	TRBJ1-1	TRBV4-3	CASSQDGPGRLNTEAFF	TGCGCCAGCAGCCAAGATGGGCCGGGGAGGCTGAACACTGAAGCTTTCTTT
TRBD1	-	TRBJ2-5	TRBV7-2	CASSLWTGSYQETQYF	TGTGCCAGCAGCTTATGGACAGGGTCCTACCAAGAGACCCAGTACTTC
TRBD2	-	TRBJ2-1	TRBV28	CASSLTRLAGALWADNEQFF	TGTGCCAGCAGTTTAACTAGACTAGCGGGAGCCCTATGGGCCGACAATGAGCAGTTCTTC
-	-	TRBJ1-3	TRBV21-1	CASRRASSSGNTIYF	TGTGCCAGCAGGAGGGCCTCAAGCTCTGGAAACACCATATATTTT
TRBD2	-	TRBJ2-1	TRBV27	CASRSLLAGGSDEQFF	TGTGCCAGCAGGTCTCTCCTAGCGGGAGGTTCGGATGAGCAGTTCTTC
-	once	TRBJ2-3	TRBV14	CASSQVGQGYDTQYF	TGTGCCAGCAGCCAAGTAGGGCAGGGCTATGATACGCAGTATTTT
TRBD1	-	TRBJ1-2	TRBV19	CASSTPPGQGNYGYTF	TGTGCCAGTAGTACTCCCCCGGGACAGGGAAACTATGGCTACACCTTC
-	once	TRBJ1-1	TRBV25-1	CASSDANNGGTEAFF	TGTGCCAGCAGCGACGCCAACAACGGGGGCACTGAAGCTTTCTTT
-	-	TRBJ2-1	TRBV6-1	CASSAIWSSYNEQFF	TGTGCCAGCAGTGCCATTTGGAGCTCCTACAATGAGCAGTTCTTC
-	-	TRBJ1-6	TRBV15	CATNRDRRVAYNSPLHF	TGTGCCACCAACAGAGATCGGAGGGTTGCATACAATTCACCCCTCCACTTT
TRBD1	-	TRBJ1-4	TRBV30	CAWRIITGGRTEKLFF	TGTGCCTGGAGGATAATAACAGGGGGCAGAACAGAAAAACTGTTTTTT
TRBD1	-	TRBJ2-2	TRBV18	CASSPSRSQGARTNTGELFF	TGTGCCAGCTCACCTTCGCGCTCACAGGGGGCTCGGACTAACACCGGGGAGCTGTTTTTT
-	-	TRBJ1-3	TRBV28	CASSLPWRRRGAGNTIYF	TGTGCCAGCAGTTTACCCTGGAGGCGCAGGGGAGCTGGAAACACCATATATTTT